This is a list of T cell receptor beta chains from one sample in a study of spatial heterogeneity in lung cancer. TCRdb used MiXCR to reprocess the 5' RACE reads, holding one entry per CDR3 protein. The sample holds tens of thousands of distinct CDR3 sequences, more than 15% seen once. Sequenced material: PBMCs, taken at surgery. The receptors here all came from a male donor with early-stage non-small cell lung cancer. CDR3s include the opening cysteine and the closing phenylalanine or tryptophan. D genes are given only for firm matches. Not every row has a clone size; where given, it reads once, few, many or a size class.

clone_size,d_call,j_call,v_call,cdr3_aa,cdr3_nt
NA,TRBD1,TRBJ1-1,TRBV9,CASSTTGANTEAFF,TGTGCCAGCAGCACCACAGGGGCGAACACTGAAGCTTTCTTT
many,NA,TRBJ2-3,TRBV11-1,CASSPAEDTQYF,TGTGCCAGCAGCCCCGCCGAGGATACGCAGTATTTT
few,NA,TRBJ2-7,TRBV5-1,CDRRASLISYEQYF,TGCGACCGACGAGCTTCTCTCATCTCCTACGAGCAGTACTTC
NA,NA,TRBJ1-3,TRBV28,CASSLTQTSGNTIYF,TGTGCCAGCAGTCTCACCCAGACCTCTGGAAACACCATATATTTT
many,NA,TRBJ1-1,TRBV3-1,CASSSYGLSEAFF,TGTGCCAGCAGCTCATACGGGTTGTCTGAAGCTTTCTTT
NA,TRBD1,TRBJ2-2,TRBV2,CASSSGGDTGELFF,TGTGCCAGCTCCTCAGGGGGAGACACCGGGGAGCTGTTTTTT
NA,NA,TRBJ1-1,TRBV5-1,CASRGEGEAFF,TGCGCCAGCAGGGGGGAAGGCGAAGCTTTCTTT
few,NA,TRBJ2-1,TRBV30,CAWRKSGLYNEQFF,TGTGCCTGGCGAAAGAGCGGTCTCTACAATGAGCAGTTCTTC
NA,TRBD1,TRBJ1-5,TRBV6-1,CASSAGQGFSNQPQHF,TGTGCCAGCAGTGCGGGACAGGGATTTAGCAATCAGCCCCAGCATTTT
few,NA,TRBJ2-7,TRBV2,CASSERLVYEQYF,TGTGCCAGCAGTGAAAGGCTAGTCTACGAGCAGTACTTC
NA,NA,TRBJ2-7,TRBV25-1,CASSELKSYEQYF,TGTGCCAGCAGTGAATTGAAGAGTTACGAGCAGTACTTC
NA,TRBD1,TRBJ1-2,TRBV7-9,CASSSIERTGGLDGYTF,TGTGCCAGCAGCTCAATCGAACGGACAGGGGGCTTGGATGGCTACACCTTC
many,TRBD2,TRBJ2-7,TRBV3-1,CASSQDSGGYYEQYF,TGTGCCAGCAGCCAAGATAGCGGGGGATATTACGAGCAGTACTTC
NA,NA,TRBJ2-2,TRBV5-1,CASSLDGISAGELFF,TGCGCCAGCAGCTTGGATGGGATTTCGGCCGGGGAGCTGTTTTTT
NA,NA,TRBJ2-1,TRBV6-2/TRBV6-3,CASSYAVYNEQFF,TGTGCCAGCAGTTACGCAGTATACAATGAGCAGTTCTTC
few,TRBD1,TRBJ2-3,TRBV7-9,CASSYTQGADTQYF,TGTGCCAGCAGTTACACTCAGGGGGCAGATACGCAGTATTTT
NA,TRBD1,TRBJ1-5,TRBV12-3/TRBV12-4,CASSLALGQDQPQHF,TGTGCCAGCAGTTTAGCGCTCGGACAGGATCAGCCCCAGCATTTT
NA,TRBD1,TRBJ2-6,TRBV27,CASSPRTGPSGANVLTF,TGTGCCAGCAGTCCCCGGACAGGCCCCTCTGGGGCCAACGTCCTGACTTTC
NA,TRBD2,TRBJ2-2,TRBV11-2,CASSPIAGGTGELFF,TGTGCCAGCAGCCCAATAGCGGGGGGCACCGGGGAGCTGTTTTTT
NA,NA,TRBJ1-5,TRBV2,CASSRGEYSNQPQHF,TGTGCCAGCTCCCGAGGGGAGTATAGCAATCAGCCCCAGCATTTT
few,NA,TRBJ1-5,TRBV28,CASSPSEGNQPQHF,TGTGCCAGCAGCCCCTCCGAGGGCAATCAGCCCCAGCATTTT
NA,NA,TRBJ2-1,TRBV11-2,CASSLARYNEQFF,TGTGCCAGCAGCTTGGCAAGATACAATGAGCAGTTCTTC